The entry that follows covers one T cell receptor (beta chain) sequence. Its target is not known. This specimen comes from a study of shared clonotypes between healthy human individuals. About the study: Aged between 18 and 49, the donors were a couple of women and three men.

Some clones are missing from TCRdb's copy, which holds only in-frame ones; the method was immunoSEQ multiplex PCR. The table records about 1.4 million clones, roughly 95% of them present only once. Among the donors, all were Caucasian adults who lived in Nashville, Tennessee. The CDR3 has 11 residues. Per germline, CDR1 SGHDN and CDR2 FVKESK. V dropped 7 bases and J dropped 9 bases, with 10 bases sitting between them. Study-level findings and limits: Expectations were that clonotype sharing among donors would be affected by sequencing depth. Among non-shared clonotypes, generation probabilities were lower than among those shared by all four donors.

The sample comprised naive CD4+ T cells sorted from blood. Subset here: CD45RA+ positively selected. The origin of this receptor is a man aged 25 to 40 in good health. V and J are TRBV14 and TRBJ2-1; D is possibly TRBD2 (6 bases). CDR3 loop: CASNTSCEQFF. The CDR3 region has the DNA TGTGCCAGCAACACTAGCTGTGAGCAGTTCTTC.